These 15 T cell receptor beta chains were all obtained from the same sample, sequenced in a study of beta chain features in type 1 diabetes. Expressed TCRB transcripts got sequenced, as all isolated RNA was reverse transcribed. The data were produced by immunoSEQ multiplex PCR, yet TCRdb's version contains in-frame clones alone and is incomplete. The top ten clones hold 0.62% of a sample with fewer than 200,000 clones, about 13% of them seen once. The sample consisted of central memory CD4+ T cells from blood. Receptor source: a woman younger than 30 in good health.

J is TRBJ2-3 and V is TRBV7-9, with 9 bases that match TRBD1. The CDR3 is 18 residues long. Losses at the gene ends were 6 bases for V and 5 bases for J; bases not matched to a gene: 18. Germline assignment: CDR1 SEHNR and CDR2 FQNEAQ (reference sequence). This CDR3 is CASSDPARRQGGRDTQYF. CDR3 in DNA: TGTGCCAGCAGTGATCCCGCCCGAAGACAGGGGGGCAGAGATACGCAGTATTTT. Together with reference TRBV7-9 and TRBJ2-3, the CDR3 gives the full variable domain: DTGVSQNPRHKITKRGQNVTFRCDPISEHNRLYWYRQTLGQGPEFLTYFQNEAQLEKSRLLSDRFSAERPKGSFSTLEIQRTEQGDSAMYLCASSDPARRQGGRDTQYFGPGTRLTVL.

This chain uses TRBV9 with TRBJ2-5, with TRBD1 matching 11 bases. CDR3 size: 15 residues. CDR1 SGDLS and CDR2 YYNGEE come from the germline V gene. V gave up 3 bases and J gave up 6 bases; unmatched junction bases: 7. The CDR3 coding sequence is TGTGCCAGCAGCGCGTCAGGACAGGGGGCGAAGACCCAGTACTTC. It specifies CASSASGQGAKTQYF.

The chain has TRBV29-1 and TRBJ2-7, with D uncertain. The CDR3 consists of 11 residues. Germline CDR1 SQVTM, CDR2 ANQGSEA. The V and J ends lost 2 bases and 5 bases respectively, with 7 bases between them. The CDR3 sequence is CSVENGDEQYF. CDR3 coding DNA: TGCAGCGTTGAAAACGGTGACGAGCAGTACTTC.

The V call is TRBV6-1, the J call TRBJ2-1, with 12 bases identical to TRBD2. This CDR3 region has 16 residues. Trimming at V came to 4 bases and at J to 6 bases, leaving 7 bases not matched to a gene. Germline assignment: CDR1 MNHNS and CDR2 SASEGT. The CDR3, as DNA: TGTGCCAGCAGTGGGTTGACTAGCGGGAGTTCCAATGAGCAGTTCTTC. Translating gives CASSGLTSGSSNEQFF.

This clone was seen a handful of times. V usage is TRBV7-9 and J usage is TRBJ2-7; 15 positions match TRBD2. CDR1 is SEHNR and CDR2 is FQNEAQ in the germline V gene (reference sequence). V trimming: 5 bases; J trimming: 6 bases; junction bases outside the gene matches: 8. The CDR3 length is 16 residues. As DNA, the CDR3 is TGTGCCAGCAGCCGAGGGACTAGCGGGAGGATCGGCGAGCAGTACTTC. This sequence encodes CASSRGTSGRIGEQYF.

The table lists this clone with a count of one. The chain joins TRBV27 to TRBJ1-5, with 10 bases that match TRBD1. The junction had 13 bases not matched to a gene; V was cut back by 5 bases and J by 0 bases. CDR3 length: 19 amino acids. CDR1 is MNHEY and CDR2 is SMNVEV in the germline V gene (reference sequence). CDR3: CASSEVPVGTGVSNQPQHF. The CDR3 DNA reads as TGTGCCAGCAGTGAGGTCCCGGTGGGGACAGGGGTTAGCAATCAGCCCCAGCATTTT.

This chain links TRBV11-2 with TRBJ2-1; D is unresolved. The CDR3 has 12 residues. Germline loops: CDR1 SGHAT, CDR2 FQNNGV. Trimming removed 6 bases at V and 5 bases at J, with 8 bases between. As DNA, the CDR3 is TGTGCCAGCAGGATGAGTGACAATGAGCAGTTCTTC. Translating gives CASRMSDNEQFF. The full variable domain, with the rest looked up from reference TRBV11-2 and TRBJ2-1, is EAGVAQSPRYKIIEKRQSVAFWCNPISGHATLYWYQQILGQGPKLLIQFQNNGVVDDSQLPKDRFSAERLKGVDSTLKIQPAKLEDSAVYLCASRMSDNEQFFGPGTRLTVL.

This clone was seen many times. V and J are TRBV4-1 and TRBJ2-1; 8 bases match TRBD2. The CDR3 sequence is 17 residues long. CDR1 and CDR2 (germline): MGHRA, YSYEKL. Trimming took 1 base from V and 0 from J; bases not matched to a gene: 5. DNA for the CDR3: TGCGCCAGCAGCCAAGGATCAGCGGGAGTCTCCTACAATGAGCAGTTCTTC. Its protein product is CASSQGSAGVSYNEQFF.

The chain joins TRBV2 to TRBJ2-3, with D tentatively TRBD2 (5 bases). Trimming cost V 2 bases and J 5 bases, with 11 bases left between them. Germline-derived CDR1 and CDR2 are SNHLY and FYNNEI. This CDR3 is 14 amino acids long. The CDR3 coding sequence is TGTGCCAGCAGTGAATCGAGGGTTTTAGATACGCAGTATTTT. This gives the protein CASSESRVLDTQYF.

The chain carries TRBV6-6 and TRBJ2-7; perhaps TRBD1 as D (6 bases). Trimming removed 6 bases at V and 3 bases at J, with 18 bases between. The CDR3 totals 15 residues. The germline CDR1 and CDR2 sequences are MNHNY and SVGAGI (reference sequence). This CDR3 reads CASRVETGRFYEQYF. The CDR3 coding sequence is TGTGCCAGCAGGGTGGAGACAGGCAGGTTCTACGAGCAGTACTTC.

The rearrangement links TRBV11-2 to TRBJ2-5; perhaps TRBD1 as D (6 bases). Germline CDR1 is SGHAT and CDR2 is FQNNGV. V was shortened by 0 bases and J by 4 bases, with 6 bases between the two germline ends. This CDR3 has 13 amino acids. CDR3 loop: CASSLDRGETQYF. In DNA form, the CDR3 reads TGTGCCAGCAGCTTAGACAGGGGAGAGACCCAGTACTTC.

The chain recombines TRBV7-2 with TRBJ1-2, with 7 bases matching TRBD1. The CDR3 has 15 amino acids. Germline V lookup: CDR1 SGHTA, CDR2 FQGNSA. Trimming at V came to 3 bases and at J to 3 bases, leaving 7 bases not matched to a gene. The CDR3 reads CASSLGTVGHYGYTF. For the CDR3, the DNA is TGTGCCAGCAGCTTGGGGACAGTGGGGCACTATGGCTACACCTTC.

This clone was picked up one time. V usage is TRBV28 and J usage is TRBJ2-4; 11 nucleotides line up with TRBD2. Germline assignment: CDR1 MDHEN and CDR2 SYDVKM. The CDR3 sequence is 17 residues long. V shed 5 bases, J shed 0 bases, and the junction held 6 bases outside the gene matches. In DNA, the CDR3 is TGTGCCAGCAGTACGATAGGACTAGCGGGAGCCAAAAACATTCAGTACTTC. Protein sequence: CASSTIGLAGAKNIQYF.

The rearrangement uses TRBV7-8 and TRBJ1-2; 8 bases are a match to TRBD1. Germline lookup yields CDR1 SGHVS and CDR2 FQNEAQ. The CDR3 consists of 13 residues. J gave up 6 bases and V 5 bases, and 5 bases lay outside the gene matches. Here the CDR3 DNA reads TGTGCCAGCAGCCCGTGGACAGGGAATGGCTACACCTTC. Its protein is CASSPWTGNGYTF.

V gene TRBV9 combines with J gene TRBJ1-1; tentative D call: TRBD1 (6 bases). Trimming left V 2 bases short and J 1 base short, with 12 bases between. The germline gives CDR1 SGDLS, CDR2 YYNGEE. The CDR3 contains 15 residues. In DNA form, the CDR3 reads TGTGCCAGCAGCGTGCAGGGAGGGGGGAACACTGAAGCTTTCTTT. This encodes CASSVQGGGNTEAFF.